One and the same sample provided the 2 T cell receptor beta chains below, sequenced in a study of early T cells in non-severe SARS-CoV-2 infection. TCRdb used MiXCR to reprocess the 5' RACE reads, holding one entry per CDR3 protein. The table includes under 50,000 distinct CDR3 sequences, about 4.2% detected once. Material: whole blood. The receptors derive from an adult who was a healthcare worker with PCR-confirmed SARS-CoV-2 infection or an uninfected control (not recorded which).

The chain recombines TRBV5-5 with TRBJ2-3; D unresolved. V gave up 4 bases and J gave up 1 base, with 16 bases separating them. The germline CDR1 and CDR2 sequences are SGHKS and YYEKEE (reference sequence). The CDR3 totals 16 residues. CDR3 sequence reads: CASSQLPTEGTDTQYF. In DNA, the CDR3 is TGTGCCAGCAGCCAACTCCCTACAGAGGGCACAGATACGCAGTATTTT.

This clonotype was seen repeatedly, ten times or more. This chain connects TRBV11-2 to TRBJ2-3; a possible D gene is TRBD2 (6 bases). This CDR3 has 16 amino acids. Germline CDR1 SGHAT, CDR2 FQNNGV. V shed 6 bases and J shed 3 bases, with 19 bases lying between them. CDR3 DNA: TGTGCCAGCAGAACCGCCGCTCACCGGGGGACAGATACGCAGTATTTT. It specifies CASRTAAHRGTDTQYF.